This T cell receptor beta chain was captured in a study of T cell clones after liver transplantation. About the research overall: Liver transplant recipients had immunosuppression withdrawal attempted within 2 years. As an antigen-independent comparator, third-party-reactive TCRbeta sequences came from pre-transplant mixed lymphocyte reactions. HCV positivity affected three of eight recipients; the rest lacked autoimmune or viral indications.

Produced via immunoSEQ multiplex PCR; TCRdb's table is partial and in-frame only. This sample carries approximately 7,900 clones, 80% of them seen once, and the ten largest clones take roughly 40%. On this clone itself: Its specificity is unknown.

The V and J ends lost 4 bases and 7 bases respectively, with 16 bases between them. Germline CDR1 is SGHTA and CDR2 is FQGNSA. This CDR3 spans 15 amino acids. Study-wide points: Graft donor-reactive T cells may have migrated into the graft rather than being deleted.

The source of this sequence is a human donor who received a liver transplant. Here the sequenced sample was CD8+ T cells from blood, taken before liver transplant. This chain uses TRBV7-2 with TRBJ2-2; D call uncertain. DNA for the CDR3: TGTGCCAGCAGCTCCAGACTGGCCCGAGACGGGGAGCTGTTTTTT. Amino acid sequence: CASSSRLARDGELFF.